The T cell receptor (beta chain) described here comes from a study of T-cell memory formation after mild COVID-19. TCRdb passed the 5' RACE reads through MiXCR, listing each CDR3 protein once. Of around 340,000 distinct CDR3 sequences listed, over 20% are singletons. V lost 6 bases, J lost 7 bases, and 4 bases stayed unmatched. The CDR3 covers 12 residues. The clonotype was recovered from an adult woman who had mild COVID-19 (a few samples of this study predate the infection). Cell type and time point are not known. The sequencing sample was made of PBMCs or a T cell subset sorted from them (not recorded which). The gene calls are TRBV12-3 or TRBV12-4 and TRBJ1-2; TRBD1 matches at 8 bases. The CDR3 spells CASSGQGSGYTF. CDR3 coding DNA: TGTGCCAGCAGCGGACAGGGCTCTGGCTACACCTTC.